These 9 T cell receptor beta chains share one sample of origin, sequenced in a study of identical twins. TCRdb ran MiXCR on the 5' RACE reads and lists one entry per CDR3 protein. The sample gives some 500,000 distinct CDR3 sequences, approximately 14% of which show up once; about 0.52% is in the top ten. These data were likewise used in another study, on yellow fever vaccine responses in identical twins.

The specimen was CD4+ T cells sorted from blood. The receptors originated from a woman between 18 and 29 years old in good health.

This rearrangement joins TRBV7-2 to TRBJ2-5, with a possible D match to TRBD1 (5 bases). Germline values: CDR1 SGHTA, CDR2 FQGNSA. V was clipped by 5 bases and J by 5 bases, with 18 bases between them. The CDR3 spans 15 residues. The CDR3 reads CASSGMGQFWETQYF. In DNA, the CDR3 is TGTGCCAGCAGCGGCATGGGGCAATTCTGGGAGACCCAGTACTTC.

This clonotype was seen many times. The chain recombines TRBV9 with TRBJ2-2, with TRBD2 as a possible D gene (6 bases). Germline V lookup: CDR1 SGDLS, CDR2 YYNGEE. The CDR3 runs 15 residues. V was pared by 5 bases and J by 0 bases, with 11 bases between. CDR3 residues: CASRGGSANTGELFF. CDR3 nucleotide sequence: TGTGCCAGCAGGGGAGGTAGCGCGAACACCGGGGAGCTGTTTTTT.

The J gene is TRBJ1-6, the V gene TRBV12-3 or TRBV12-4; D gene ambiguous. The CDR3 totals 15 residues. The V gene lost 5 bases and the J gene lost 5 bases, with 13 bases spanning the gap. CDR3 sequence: CASSPTGPHNSPLHF. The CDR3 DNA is TGTGCCAGCAGTCCCACCGGGCCCCATAATTCACCCCTCCACTTT.

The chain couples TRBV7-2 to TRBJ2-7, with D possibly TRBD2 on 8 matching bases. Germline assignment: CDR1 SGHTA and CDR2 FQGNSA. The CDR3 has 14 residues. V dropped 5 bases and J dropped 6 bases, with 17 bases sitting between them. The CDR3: CASSPGGLGAEQYF. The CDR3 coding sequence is TGTGCCAGCAGCCCAGGGGGACTAGGGGCCGAGCAGTACTTC.

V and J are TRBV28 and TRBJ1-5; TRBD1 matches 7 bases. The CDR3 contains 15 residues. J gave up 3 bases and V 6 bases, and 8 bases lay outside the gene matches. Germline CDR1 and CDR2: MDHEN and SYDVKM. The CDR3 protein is CASRSPGGHNQPQHF. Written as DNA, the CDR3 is TGTGCCAGCAGGTCCCCAGGGGGTCACAATCAGCCCCAGCATTTT.

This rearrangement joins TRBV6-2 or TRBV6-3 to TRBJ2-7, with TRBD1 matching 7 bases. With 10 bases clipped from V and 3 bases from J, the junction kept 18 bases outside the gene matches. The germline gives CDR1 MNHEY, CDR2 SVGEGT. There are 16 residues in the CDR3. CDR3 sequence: CATGRWSRDRYYEQYF. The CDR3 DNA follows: TGTGCCACGGGAAGGTGGAGCCGGGACAGATACTACGAGCAGTACTTC.

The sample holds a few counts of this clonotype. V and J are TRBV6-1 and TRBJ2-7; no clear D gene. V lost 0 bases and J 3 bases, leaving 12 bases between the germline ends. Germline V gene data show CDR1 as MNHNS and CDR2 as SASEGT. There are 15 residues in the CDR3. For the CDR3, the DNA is TGTGCCAGCAGTGAAGCGCTTCGGGCTAACTACGAGCAGTACTTC. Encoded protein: CASSEALRANYEQYF.

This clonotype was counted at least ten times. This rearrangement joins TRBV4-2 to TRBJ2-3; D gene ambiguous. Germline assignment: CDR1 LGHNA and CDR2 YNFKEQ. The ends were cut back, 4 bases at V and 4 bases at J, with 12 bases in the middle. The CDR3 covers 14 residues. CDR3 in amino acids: CASSPSPDPDTQYF. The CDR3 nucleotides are TGTGCCAGCAGCCCGTCTCCCGACCCAGATACGCAGTATTTT.

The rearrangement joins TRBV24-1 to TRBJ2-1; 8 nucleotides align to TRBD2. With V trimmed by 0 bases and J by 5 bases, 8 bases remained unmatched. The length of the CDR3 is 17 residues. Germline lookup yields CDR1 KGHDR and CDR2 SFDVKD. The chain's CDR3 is CATSDLSGGGLHNEQFF. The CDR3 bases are TGTGCCACCAGTGATTTGTCCGGGGGGGGTCTGCACAATGAGCAGTTCTTC.